This entry lists 23 T cell receptor beta chains sequenced from one sample in a study of regulatory T cells in long-lasting Graves disease. Through Arm-PCR of CDR3 regions and iRepertoire HTBI primers, TCR beta libraries were built. TCRdb called the multiplex PCR reads again in MiXCR, with one record for every CDR3 protein. This sample has 320,000 or so distinct CDR3 sequences; approximately 20% occur once, and the top ten carry less than 40%. As to time point: newly diagnosed GD, antithyroid drugs for less than 3 months. The TCR library was prepared using RNA isolated from PBMCs. Sequences were derived from peripheral blood mononuclear cells (PBMCs), sampled at new diagnosis, from a patient treated with antithyroid drugs. The receptor source for this set is a female donor with Graves disease.

This clonotype was detected many times. The J gene is TRBJ2-4, the V gene TRBV12-3 or TRBV12-4; D remains ambiguous. V was cut by 2 bases and J by 0 bases, with 17 bases left in between. The CDR3 covers 18 residues. The CDR3: CASSLYLERLLAKNIQYF. CDR3 DNA sequence: TGTGCCAGCAGTTTATATCTGGAGCGTTTACTAGCCAAAAACATTCAGTACTTC.

This clonotype was counted ten times or more. Germline and junction disagree at one end, which may indicate a read error. V is TRBV13 and J is TRBJ2-2, with D tentatively TRBD2 (5 bases). This CDR3 contains 14 residues. Germline V gives CDR1 PRHDT, CDR2 FYEKMQ (reference sequence). CDR3 in DNA: TGTGCCAGCAGCCCCGGACTGAACTCCGGGGAGCTGTTTTTT. This translates into CASSPGLNSGELFF.

Of note for this clonotype: A much larger clone lies a single base off, so this may be a read error. The genes are TRBV30 and TRBJ1-6; D is possibly TRBD1 (6 bases). Germline lookup yields CDR1 GTSNPN and CDR2 SVGIG (reference sequence). The CDR3 has 14 amino acids. Trimming shortened V by 1 base and J by 7 bases, and 11 bases separated the two germline ends. For the CDR3, the DNA is TGTGCCTGGAGTGGGGACGGGGGCAATTCACCCCTCCACTTT. It yields the protein CAWSGDGGNSPLHF.

This clonotype came up many times. The rearrangement joins TRBV5-5 to TRBJ2-5; 9 nucleotides match TRBD2. Germline values: CDR1 SGHKS, CDR2 YYEKEE (reference sequence). V trimming: 4 bases; J trimming: 5 bases; junction bases outside the gene matches: 6. The CDR3 spans 14 residues. The CDR3 sequence: CASSLAGPWETQYF. In nucleotides, the CDR3 is TGTGCCAGCAGCCTAGCGGGGCCCTGGGAGACCCAGTACTTC. Complete variable domain (other parts from reference TRBV5-5 and TRBJ2-5): DAGVTQSPTHLIKTRGQQVTLRCSPISGHKSVSWYQQVLGQGPQFIFQYYEKEERGRGNFPDRFSARQFPNYSSELNVNALLLGDSALYLCASSLAGPWETQYFGPGTRLLVL.

This clonotype was counted many times. This rearrangement joins TRBV3-1 to TRBJ1-3; 7 positions agree with TRBD1. This CDR3 spans 16 amino acids. The V segment lost 4 bases and the J segment 2 bases; nucleotides outside the gene matches: 8. Germline CDR1 reads LGHDT; CDR2 reads YNNKEL (reference sequence). For the CDR3, the DNA is TGTGCCAGCAGCCCTGGGACAGACCAAGCTGGAAACACCATATATTTT. Amino acids: CASSPGTDQAGNTIYF.

This clonotype turned up a few times. The chain recombines TRBV19 with TRBJ1-5; D gene uncertain. The CDR3 consists of 14 residues. V dropped 3 bases and J dropped 2 bases, with 8 bases sitting between them. Germline loops: CDR1 LNHDA, CDR2 SQIVND (reference sequence). The DNA of the CDR3 is TGTGCCAGTAGTATCCGGGATCGCAATCAGCCCCAGCATTTT. This encodes CASSIRDRNQPQHF.

The chain has TRBV5-6 and TRBJ2-1; 9 bases agree with TRBD1. CDR3 length equals 15 residues. V lost 2 bases and J lost 7; bases outside the gene matches: 7. CDR1 is SGHDT and CDR2 is YYEEEE in the germline V gene. CDR3 sequence: CASSFPTGGRNEQFF. The CDR3, as DNA: TGTGCCAGCAGCTTTCCGACAGGGGGTAGGAATGAGCAGTTCTTC.

The gene calls are TRBV30 and TRBJ2-7; no firm D call. This CDR3 has 11 amino acids. The V end lost 1 base, the J end lost 5 bases, and 6 bases lay between the germline ends. From germline, CDR1 is GTSNPN and CDR2 SVGIG (reference sequence). CDR3 protein: CAWSEVDEQYF. The CDR3 nucleotides read TGTGCCTGGAGTGAGGTAGACGAGCAGTACTTC.

This clonotype was observed many times. This sequence joins TRBV27 and TRBJ2-1, with 10 bases aligning to TRBD2. This CDR3 spans 17 amino acids. Per germline, CDR1 MNHEY and CDR2 SMNVEV (reference sequence). The V segment lost 2 bases and the J segment 2 bases; nucleotides outside the gene matches: 6. The CDR3 DNA sequence: TGTGCCAGCAGTTTACGACTAGCGGGTCACCCCTACAATGAGCAGTTCTTC. Translating gives CASSLRLAGHPYNEQFF.

Ten or more counts support this clonotype. V and J are TRBV6-1 and TRBJ1-1, with 8 positions matching TRBD1. The CDR3 totals 16 residues. Losses at the gene ends were 5 bases for V and 2 bases for J; bases not matched to a gene: 10. Germline CDR1 is MNHNS and CDR2 is SASEGT. CDR3 sequence reads: CASSRNTGTGNTEAFF. DNA of the CDR3: TGTGCCAGCAGTCGCAATACAGGGACAGGAAACACTGAAGCTTTCTTT.

This clonotype was seen at least ten times. The chain links TRBV10-3 to TRBJ2-3; no definite D call. V was shortened by 3 bases and J by 4 bases, with 8 bases between the two germline ends. This CDR3 has 13 amino acids. The germline CDR1 and CDR2 sequences are ENHRY and SYGVKD. For the CDR3, the DNA is TGTGCCATCAGTGACTCGCTAGCAGATACGCAGTATTTT. Translating gives CAISDSLADTQYF.

This clonotype was observed many times. CDR3 DNA: TGTGCCAGCAGGGACAGGGTACGTGGAAACACCATATATTTT. Its translation is CASRDRVRGNTIYF. The V call is TRBV12-3 or TRBV12-4, the J call TRBJ1-3, with TRBD1 identical over 8 bases. CDR3 size: 14 residues. With 6 bases clipped from V and 3 bases from J, the junction kept 4 bases outside the gene matches.

This clonotype was counted ten times or more. The V gene is TRBV10-3, the J gene TRBJ2-7, with D uncertain. Germline V CDR1 and CDR2: ENHRY, SYGVKD. The CDR3 extends over 12 amino acids. Deletions cut 4 bases from V and 3 bases from J, with 7 bases between. DNA of the CDR3: TGTGCCATCAGTGGGAACTACTACGAGCAGTACTTC. It translates to CAISGNYYEQYF.

A few counts support this clonotype. CDR3 loop: CASRPSANTGELFF. CDR3 coding DNA: TGCGCCAGCCGCCCCAGCGCGAACACCGGGGAGCTGTTTTTT. The rearrangement uses TRBV5-1 and TRBJ2-2; unclear D gene. The CDR3 has 14 amino acids. Per germline, CDR1 SGHRS and CDR2 YFSETQ. Trimming took off 7 bases at V and 0 bases at J, with 10 bases between the two ends.

This clonotype was counted ten times or more. The chain has TRBV7-9 and TRBJ2-1, with 12 bases aligning to TRBD1. Germline V gene data show CDR1 as SEHNR and CDR2 as FQNEAQ (reference sequence). The CDR3 loop spans 17 amino acids. V lost 5 bases to trimming and J lost 7 bases; unmatched junction nucleotides: 12. CDR3 amino acids: CASSLRPGQGAGNEQFF. The CDR3 coding sequence is TGTGCCAGCAGCCTGAGACCGGGACAGGGGGCGGGGAATGAGCAGTTCTTC.

This clonotype was detected many times. This chain connects TRBV11-3 to TRBJ2-2; D gene unclear. Looked up from germline, CDR1 is SGHNT and CDR2 is YENEEA. The CDR3 totals 16 residues. The germline V and J ends were trimmed by 7 bases and 1 base, with 16 bases remaining between them. DNA of the CDR3: TGTGCCAGCACGGCTTCAGGTGGGAAGAACACCGGGGAGCTGTTTTTT. Translated: CASTASGGKNTGELFF.

On this clonotype: The conserved phenylalanine or tryptophan is not found at the CDR3 terminus, so this likely reflects a read error. This chain joins TRBV2 and TRBJ1-1; D perhaps matches TRBD1 (5 bases). The CDR3 has 13 residues. Trimming took 5 bases from V and 1 from J, leaving 8 bases between them. Germline V gives CDR1 SNHLY, CDR2 FYNNEI. In nucleotides, the CDR3 is TGTGCCAGCAGTAGGGACCCGAACACTGAAGCTTTCCTT. Translating it yields CASSRDPNTEAFL.

This clonotype was seen at least ten times. The chain couples TRBV5-6 to TRBJ1-2; the D is unclear. The CDR3 is 15 amino acids. With 4 bases removed from V and 8 bases from J, the gap between germline ends came to 21 bases. CDR1 and CDR2 (germline): SGHDT, YYEEEE. As DNA, the CDR3 is TGTGCCAGCAGCCTGGACTCCCGCTTCAATCGGGGCTACACCTTC. This sequence encodes CASSLDSRFNRGYTF. The full variable domain, in which reference TRBV5-6 and TRBJ1-2 provide the parts outside the CDR3, is DAGVTQSPTHLIKTRGQQVTLRCSPKSGHDTVSWYQQALGQGPQFIFQYYEEEERQRGNFPDRFSGHQFPNYSSELNVNALLLGDSALYLCASSLDSRFNRGYTFGSGTRLTVV.

This clonotype was seen at least ten times. The chain combines TRBV5-1 with TRBJ2-3; D remains unclear. From germline, CDR1 is SGHRS and CDR2 YFSETQ. V was pared by 0 bases and J by 8 bases, with 13 bases between. This CDR3 comprises 14 residues. This chain's CDR3 is CASSLEGGPRTQYF. Here the CDR3 DNA reads TGCGCCAGCAGCTTGGAAGGCGGCCCACGTACGCAGTATTTT. The full variable domain, with the rest looked up from reference TRBV5-1 and TRBJ2-3, is KAGVTQTPRYLIKTRGQQVTLSCSPISGHRSVSWYQQTPGQGLQFLFEYFSETQRNKGNFPGRFSGRQFSNSRSEMNVSTLELGDSALYLCASSLEGGPRTQYFGPGTRLTVL.

Many counts were recorded for this clonotype. The chain is built from TRBV27 and TRBJ2-1; a weak D match, TRBD2 (6 bases). Per germline, CDR1 MNHEY and CDR2 SMNVEV (reference sequence). V shed 3 bases and J shed 2 bases, with 11 bases lying between them. The CDR3 is 15 amino acids. The CDR3 bases are TGTGCCAGCAGTTTCGGGACTGACGCCTACAATGAGCAGTTCTTC. Encoded protein: CASSFGTDAYNEQFF.

This clonotype showed up many times. This chain connects TRBV2 to TRBJ1-1, with 9 bases fitting TRBD1. With V trimmed by 1 base and J by 5 bases, 5 bases remained unmatched. CDR1 and CDR2 from the germline V gene are SNHLY and FYNNEI. The CDR3 has 15 amino acids. CDR3 amino acids: CASSEDRGRGTEAFF. The CDR3 coding sequence is TGTGCCAGCAGTGAAGACAGGGGGCGCGGAACTGAAGCTTTCTTT.

This clonotype has only a few counts. This sequence joins TRBV5-4 and TRBJ2-2, with D tentatively TRBD2 (6 bases). With 5 bases removed from V and 7 bases from J, the gap between germline ends came to 9 bases. CDR3 length: 12 residues. The germline V gene encodes CDR1 SGHNT and CDR2 YYREEE (reference sequence). CDR3 coding DNA: TGTGCCAGCAGTCCGGGGGTCGGGGAGCTGTTTTTT. This codes for CASSPGVGELFF. Full variable domain (rest looked up from reference TRBV5-4 and TRBJ2-2): ETGVTQSPTHLIKTRGQQVTLRCSSQSGHNTVSWYQQALGQGPQFIFQYYREEENGRGNFPPRFSGLQFPNYSSELNVNALELDDSALYLCASSPGVGELFFGEGSRLTVL.

The chain carries TRBV6-1 and TRBJ2-7, with D maybe TRBD1 (6 bases). Germline V gene lookup returns CDR1 MNHNS and CDR2 SASEGT. V lost 7 bases and J lost 5, with 12 bases in between. This CDR3 region has 12 residues. The CDR3 DNA follows: TGTGCCAGCACTGGGGGCGGCGACGAGCAGTACTTC. It translates to CASTGGGDEQYF.